The 22 T cell receptor beta chains in this list originate from one sample, sequenced in a study of T cell changes during pregnancy in multiple sclerosis. The table came from immunoSEQ multiplex PCR; TCRdb's copy has only in-frame clones and leaves some out. Here the sample spans 85,000 to 120,000 clones, about 90% being singletons. The input for sequencing was peripheral blood, taken after pregnancy. The receptors were gathered from a female donor with multiple sclerosis, enrolled in a pregnancy study.

This chain connects TRBV2 to TRBJ1-2; tentative D call: TRBD1 (6 bases). Germline CDR1 and CDR2: SNHLY and FYNNEI. The CDR3 totals 14 residues. The V gene lost 4 bases and the J gene lost 4 bases, with 13 bases spanning the gap. CDR3 sequence: CASSGQGNAYGYTF. The CDR3 DNA reads TGTGCCAGCAGTGGGCAGGGGAACGCCTATGGCTACACCTTC.

The rearrangement links TRBV27 to TRBJ2-7, with 7 bases matching TRBD2. Trimming removed 3 bases from V and 6 bases from J; junction bases left unmatched: 5. The CDR3 contains 13 residues. CDR1 is MNHEY, CDR2 SMNVEV, per germline (reference sequence). DNA for the CDR3: TGTGCCAGCAGTTTCACGGGAGGTCTCGAGCAGTACTTC. It codes for CASSFTGGLEQYF.

This clone was found once. V usage is TRBV6-6 and J usage is TRBJ2-5; 13 bases align to TRBD2. Trimming removed 6 bases from V and 4 bases from J; junction bases left unmatched: 5. The germline gives CDR1 MNHNY, CDR2 SVGAGI (reference sequence). The CDR3 runs to 15 residues. DNA of the CDR3: TGTGCCAGCAGCCCCAGACTAGCGGGGGGAGAGACCCAGTACTTC. Translated, it gives CASSPRLAGGETQYF.

The chain has TRBV6-6 and TRBJ1-4, with TRBD1 matching 7 bases. Germline values: CDR1 MNHNY, CDR2 SVGAGI (reference sequence). The V and J ends lost 5 bases and 7 bases, in that order; junction bases with no gene match: 10. CDR3 length: 15 residues. The CDR3 spells CASSKQTGQGEKLFF. CDR3 bases: TGTGCCAGCAGTAAGCAGACAGGGCAAGGTGAAAAACTGTTTTTT.

This rearrangement joins TRBV5-1 to TRBJ2-5; D is possibly TRBD2 (6 bases). Trimming cost V 6 bases and J 2 bases, with 11 bases left between them. The germline V gene encodes CDR1 SGHRS and CDR2 YFSETQ. This CDR3 is 13 amino acids long. CDR3 sequence: CASNPGLQETQYF. CDR3 nucleotide sequence: TGCGCCAGCAACCCGGGACTTCAAGAGACCCAGTACTTC.

The sample holds a few counts of this clone. V and J are TRBV6-1 and TRBJ1-5; tentative D call: TRBD1 (5 bases). The ends were cut back, 4 bases at V and 4 bases at J, with 17 bases in the middle. This CDR3 contains 16 residues. Germline-derived CDR1 and CDR2 are MNHNS and SASEGT. In DNA, the CDR3 is TGTGCCAGCAGTGGTCAGGGTAAGGGGCTTAATCAGCCCCAGCATTTT. Its translation: CASSGQGKGLNQPQHF.

This chain links TRBV19 with TRBJ1-1; a weak D match, TRBD1 (6 bases). The V gene's germline CDR1 is LNHDA and CDR2 SQIVND (reference sequence). Trimming removed 2 bases from V and 1 base from J, with 14 bases in between. This CDR3 is 16 amino acids long. CDR3: CASSIRAGATNTEAFF. The CDR3 coding sequence is TGTGCCAGTAGTATACGGGCGGGGGCCACGAACACTGAAGCTTTCTTT.

The chain has TRBV5-1 and TRBJ2-5, with TRBD1 matching over 7 bases. The trim removed 1 base at V and 5 bases at J, leaving 5 bases unmatched. The CDR3 runs to 14 residues. Per germline, CDR1 SGHRS and CDR2 YFSETQ. The CDR3 DNA is TGCGCCAGCAGCTTGACAGGGGTTGCGGAGACCCAGTACTTC. Protein: CASSLTGVAETQYF.

The rearrangement links TRBV2 to TRBJ2-1, with 9 bases identical to TRBD2. Trimming cost V 8 bases and J 0 bases; bases outside gene matches: 14. CDR3 length: 18 amino acids. CDR1 and CDR2 (germline): SNHLY, FYNNEI. The CDR3 DNA sequence: TGTGCCAGCGGGGTGGCTAGCGGGATCCCCTTCTCCTACAATGAGCAGTTCTTC. Its translation: CASGVASGIPFSYNEQFF.

The V gene is TRBV7-9, the J gene TRBJ1-5, with D perhaps TRBD1 (6 bases). Trimming took 4 bases from V and 9 from J, leaving 13 bases between them. This CDR3 is built from 13 residues. Germline V CDR1 and CDR2: SEHNR, FQNEAQ (reference sequence). This CDR3 reads CASSSEGGGPQHF. CDR3 coding DNA: TGTGCCAGCAGCTCAGAGGGAGGGGGGCCCCAGCATTTT. The entire variable domain, with the rest obtained from reference TRBV7-9 and TRBJ1-5, is as follows: DTGVSQNPRHKITKRGQNVTFRCDPISEHNRLYWYRQTLGQGPEFLTYFQNEAQLEKSRLLSDRFSAERPKGSFSTLEIQRTEQGDSAMYLCASSSEGGGPQHFGDGTRLSIL.

The rearrangement uses TRBV29-1 and TRBJ2-7; 9 bases map to TRBD2. Trimming removed 4 bases from V and 8 bases from J; junction bases left unmatched: 9. The CDR3 length is 13 residues. The germline CDR1 and CDR2 sequences are SQVTM and ANQGSEA. CDR3 in amino acids: CSVGGLAGKKQYF. The CDR3 DNA sequence: TGCAGCGTTGGGGGGCTAGCGGGAAAGAAGCAGTACTTC.

The J gene is TRBJ1-4, the V gene TRBV27, with no clear D. V was shortened by 5 bases and J by 0 bases, with 10 bases between the two germline ends. The CDR3 has 15 residues. Germline CDR1 reads MNHEY; CDR2 reads SMNVEV (reference sequence). The CDR3 sequence: CASSATAATNEKLFF. The CDR3 DNA is TGTGCCAGCAGTGCTACAGCTGCAACTAATGAAAAACTGTTTTTT.

This clone appeared once. The V and J genes are TRBV19 and TRBJ2-5; a weak D match, TRBD1 (6 bases). The V gene's germline CDR1 is LNHDA and CDR2 SQIVND (reference sequence). The germline V and J ends were trimmed by 6 bases and 5 bases, with 13 bases remaining between them. This CDR3 contains 13 residues. The CDR3 sequence: CASSGQILETQYF. Written as DNA, the CDR3 is TGTGCCAGTAGCGGACAGATCCTGGAGACCCAGTACTTC. The whole variable domain, remainder taken from reference TRBV19 and TRBJ2-5, is DGGITQSPKYLFRKEGQNVTLSCEQNLNHDAMYWYRQDPGQGLRLIYYSQIVNDFQKGDIAEGYSVSREKKESFPLTVTSAQKNPTAFYLCASSGQILETQYFGPGTRLLVL.

This clone was seen a single time. The chain links TRBV5-6 to TRBJ2-7; 8 bases map to TRBD2. Germline V CDR1 and CDR2: SGHDT, YYEEEE. V dropped 4 bases and J dropped 7; count of bases not matched to a gene: 7. The CDR3 extends over 13 amino acids. The CDR3 DNA sequence: TGTGCCAGCAGCCCTCGACTAGCGCGGGAGCAGTACTTC. Its translation is CASSPRLAREQYF.

This sequence joins TRBV7-2 and TRBJ2-3, with a weak D call TRBD2 (5 bases). The CDR3 totals 13 residues. Germline loops: CDR1 SGHTA, CDR2 FQGNSA. The V end was cut by 4 bases, the J end by 5 bases, with 10 bases between. The CDR3 is CASSSRRGDTQYF. The CDR3 DNA follows: TGTGCCAGCAGCTCCCGTCGGGGAGATACGCAGTATTTT.

The chain combines TRBV30 with TRBJ2-1; 9 bases line up with TRBD1. Looked up from germline, CDR1 is GTSNPN and CDR2 is SVGIG (reference sequence). The ends lost 3 bases at V and 7 bases at J; junction bases unmatched: 4. This CDR3 has 13 residues. CDR3 protein: CAWRTGGGNEQFF. DNA for the CDR3: TGTGCCTGGAGGACAGGGGGAGGGAATGAGCAGTTCTTC.

The chain joins TRBV7-3 to TRBJ2-7; D is possibly TRBD1 (6 bases). CDR1 SGHTA and CDR2 FQGTGA come from the germline V gene. The CDR3 loop spans 14 amino acids. The ends were cut back, 2 bases at V and 5 bases at J, with 13 bases in the middle. The CDR3 sequence: CASSLGGRGHEQYF. In DNA, the CDR3 is TGTGCCAGCAGCTTAGGGGGCAGGGGCCACGAGCAGTACTTC.

The CDR3 DNA is TGTGCCAGCAGTTTAGAGGGTTATCAGCCCCAGCATTTT. Translated: CASSLEGYQPQHF. The V call is TRBV27, the J call TRBJ1-5; D is unclear. The germline CDR1 and CDR2 sequences are MNHEY and SMNVEV (reference sequence). CDR3 length equals 13 residues. V lost 2 bases, J lost 5 bases, and 7 bases lay in between.

The chain couples TRBV11-2 to TRBJ2-5; D might be TRBD1 (6 bases). Germline V gene lookup returns CDR1 SGHAT and CDR2 FQNNGV. The V and J ends lost 4 bases and 4 bases respectively, with 16 bases between them. The CDR3 totals 15 residues. CDR3 amino acids: CASSSTYRETETQYF. The CDR3 DNA is TGTGCCAGCAGCTCGACATACAGGGAGACAGAGACCCAGTACTTC. The full variable domain, rest sourced from reference TRBV11-2 and TRBJ2-5, is EAGVAQSPRYKIIEKRQSVAFWCNPISGHATLYWYQQILGQGPKLLIQFQNNGVVDDSQLPKDRFSAERLKGVDSTLKIQPAKLEDSAVYLCASSSTYRETETQYFGPGTRLLVL.

Only one count was recorded for this clone. J is TRBJ1-2 and V is TRBV28; TRBD1 matches at 12 bases. Losses at the gene ends were 4 bases for V and 2 bases for J; bases not matched to a gene: 11. The germline gives CDR1 MDHEN, CDR2 SYDVKM. This CDR3 comprises 18 residues. Here the CDR3 reads CASSSLRGQGASNYGYTF. DNA for the CDR3: TGTGCCAGCAGTTCCCTACGGGGACAGGGGGCGTCGAACTATGGCTACACCTTC.

V usage is TRBV30 and J usage is TRBJ2-2; D call uncertain. The CDR3 totals 14 residues. Looked up from germline, CDR1 is GTSNPN and CDR2 is SVGIG (reference sequence). V was shortened by 3 bases and J by 6 bases, with 14 bases between the two germline ends. CDR3 loop: CAWSRRHGPGELFF. The CDR3 DNA reads TGTGCCTGGAGCCGAAGACATGGTCCCGGGGAGCTGTTTTTT.

In nucleotides, the CDR3 is TGTGCCAGCAGCCAACGAGCCGATAGCTTGACAGATACGCAGTATTTT. It is translated as CASSQRADSLTDTQYF. The chain carries TRBV14 and TRBJ2-3, with D unclear. V was shortened by 2 bases and J by 3 bases, with 15 bases between the two germline ends. The CDR3 has 16 residues. CDR1 and CDR2 from the germline V gene are SGHDN and FVKESK.